The rows below give T cell receptor beta chains drawn from one sample of a study of Graves' ophthalmopathy and Graves' hyperthyroidism. A single record per CDR3 protein comes from TCRdb applying MiXCR to the multiplex PCR reads. The sample carries about 400,000 distinct CDR3 sequences, around 20% recorded once. Sequencing was carried out using peripheral blood. The receptors were sampled from a woman between 18 and 29 years old with stable Graves' hyperthyroidism. CDR3s include the opening cysteine and the closing phenylalanine or tryptophan. A D gene is named only where the DNA matches it firmly. Size values are once, few and many counts, or a class for expanded clones, and some rows have none.

V gene	J gene	D gene	clone size	CDR3 protein	CDR3 DNA
TRBV11-2	TRBJ1-2	.	many	CASSPRAIYAGGYGYTF	TGTGCCAGCAGCCCCAGGGCGATTTATGCGGGCGGCTATGGCTACACCTTC
TRBV29-1	TRBJ1-2	TRBD1	many	CSVAFLGQSSNYGYTF	TGCAGCGTTGCGTTCCTGGGACAGTCCTCTAACTATGGCTACACCTTC
TRBV27	TRBJ1-2	.	many	CASSKQGSGYTF	TGTGCCAGCAGTAAACAGGGTAGTGGCTACACCTTC
TRBV4-1	TRBJ2-7	.	.	CASSQTGLGGYEQYF	TGCGCCAGCAGCCAAACGGGTCTGGGCGGTTACGAGCAGTACTTC
TRBV15	TRBJ2-1	TRBD2	many	CATSRGLSGRRNNEQFF	TGTGCCACCAGCAGAGGTCTTAGCGGGAGGAGGAACAATGAGCAGTTCTTC
TRBV19	TRBJ1-5	.	many	CASHRVMSNQPQHF	TGTGCCAGCCACAGGGTGATGAGCAATCAGCCCCAGCATTTT
TRBV12-3/TRBV12-4	TRBJ2-3	.	few	CASTFSGATDTQYF	TGTGCCAGCACCTTTAGTGGGGCGACAGATACGCAGTATTTT
TRBV10-3	TRBJ2-5	TRBD1	many	CAISAGGQETQYF	TGTGCCATCAGTGCAGGGGGCCAAGAGACCCAGTACTTC
TRBV12-3/TRBV12-4	TRBJ2-7	.	.	CASAIGTEQYF	TGTGCCAGCGCCATAGGTACGGAGCAGTACTTC
TRBV11-2	TRBJ2-7	.	many	CASKSRGDSLLSSYEQYF	TGTGCCAGCAAAAGCCGGGGGGACAGCTTATTAAGCTCCTACGAGCAGTACTTC
TRBV6-1	TRBJ2-4	.	many	CASSEGETIQYF	TGTGCCAGCAGTGAAGGAGAGACCATTCAGTACTTC
TRBV6-2/TRBV6-3	TRBJ2-5	TRBD2	once	CASSYGAGGQETQYF	TGTGCCAGCAGTTACGGAGCGGGGGGCCAAGAGACCCAGTACTTC
TRBV6-1	TRBJ2-5	TRBD1	many	CASSEIGTVYQETQYF	TGTGCCAGCAGTGAGATTGGGACAGTCTACCAAGAGACCCAGTACTTC
TRBV6-1	TRBJ1-2	.	.	CASSRSLLYGYTF	TGTGCCAGCAGTCGTTCCCTCCTGTATGGCTACACCTTC
TRBV2	TRBJ1-2	TRBD1	many	CASSEMGQTYGYTF	TGTGCCAGCAGTGAAATGGGACAGACCTATGGCTACACCTTC
TRBV13	TRBJ2-5	TRBD2	.	CASSPQWGGEQETQYF	TGTGCCAGCAGCCCCCAGTGGGGAGGGGAACAAGAGACCCAGTACTTC
TRBV12-5	TRBJ1-2	.	.	CASGLTLMGQEYGYTF	TGTGCTAGTGGTCTTACCTTGATGGGGCAGGAATATGGCTACACCTTC
TRBV6-2/TRBV6-3	TRBJ2-7	.	many	CASSYPSGGGSYEQYF	TGTGCCAGCAGTTACCCTTCGGGCGGAGGCTCCTACGAGCAGTACTTC
TRBV20-1	TRBJ2-5	.	few	CSANDTRGGRSSWQETQYF	TGCAGTGCCAATGATACCAGGGGGGGTCGGAGCAGCTGGCAAGAGACCCAGTACTTC
TRBV25-1	TRBJ1-6	.	few	CASSERQDSPLHF	TGTGCCAGCAGTGAAAGACAGGACTCACCCCTCCACTTT
TRBV20-1	TRBJ1-1	.	few	CSARGGSLNTEAFF	TGCAGTGCTAGAGGAGGCAGCCTGAACACTGAAGCTTTCTTT
TRBV18	TRBJ1-1	.	many	CASSPWTATNTEAFF	TGTGCCAGCTCACCATGGACAGCGACGAACACTGAAGCTTTCTTT
TRBV29-1	TRBJ2-5	.	many	CSFGSGETQYF	TGCAGCTTCGGGTCAGGAGAGACCCAGTACTTC
TRBV11-2	TRBJ1-5	.	few	CASSLGPAGNQPQHF	TGTGCCAGCAGCTTAGGTCCTGCGGGCAATCAGCCCCAGCATTTT
TRBV12-5	TRBJ1-5	.	.	CASGIGLGDQPQHF	TGTGCTAGTGGGATCGGACTGGGTGATCAGCCTCAGCATTTT
TRBV6-2/TRBV6-3	TRBJ2-4	.	many	CASSYDIQYF	TGTGCCAGCAGTTACGACATTCAGTACTTC
TRBV5-1	TRBJ2-5	.	many	CASSFRDGSGETQYF	TGCGCCAGCAGCTTCCGGGACGGATCCGGAGAGACCCAGTACTTC
TRBV5-1	TRBJ2-7	TRBD2	many	CASSFDAGTSDFSYEQYF	TGCGCCAGCAGCTTTGACGCCGGGACTAGCGACTTTTCCTACGAGCAGTACTTC
TRBV7-8	TRBJ1-6	.	.	CASSLRLGANSPLHF	TGTGCCAGCAGCTTACGACTGGGGGCCAATTCACCCCTCCACTTT
TRBV7-2	TRBJ2-5	TRBD1	many	CASSPGQAMRTQETQYF	TGTGCCAGCAGCCCGGGACAGGCTATGAGGACCCAAGAGACCCAGTACTTC
TRBV5-4	TRBJ1-1	TRBD1	many	CASSLAGGRTEAFF	TGTGCCAGCAGCTTGGCAGGGGGTAGGACTGAAGCTTTCTTT
TRBV6-1	TRBJ1-3	.	many	CASTSGRHSGNTIYF	TGTGCCAGCACCTCGGGACGCCACTCTGGAAACACCATATATTTT
TRBV6-5	TRBJ1-1	.	.	CASSYLGDKGMNTEAFF	TGTGCCAGCAGTTACCTTGGGGACAAGGGCATGAACACTGAAGCTTTCTTT
TRBV7-9	TRBJ2-2	.	many	CASTSRGPTGELFF	TGTGCCAGCACGTCTCGCGGCCCCACCGGGGAGCTGTTTTTT
TRBV20-1	TRBJ2-4	TRBD2	few	CSARKRGPFPKNIKYF	TGCAGTGCTAGAAAGCGGGGACCCTTCCCCAAAAACATTAAGTACTTC
TRBV24-1	TRBJ2-5	TRBD2	few	CATGNFEAGDQETQYF	TGTGCCACCGGGAACTTTGAGGCGGGGGATCAAGAGACCCAGTACTTC
TRBV6-1	TRBJ1-1	.	.	CASRKKENTEAFF	TGTGCCAGCAGGAAGAAGGAGAACACTGAAGCTTTCTTT
TRBV10-3	TRBJ2-7	TRBD2	many	CAISEPGTIYEQYF	TGTGCCATCAGTGAGCCCGGGACTATATACGAGCAGTACTTC
TRBV11-1	TRBJ2-5	.	many	CASSLAGAIVETQYF	TGTGCCAGCAGCTTAGCGGGAGCGATAGTGGAGACCCAGTACTTC
TRBV6-2/TRBV6-3	TRBJ1-2	.	.	CASSYSQGDHGYTF	TGTGCCAGCAGTTACTCTCAGGGTGACCATGGCTACACCTTC
TRBV5-1	TRBJ2-7	.	many	CASSLLQGYEQYF	TGCGCCAGCAGCTTGCTTCAGGGATACGAGCAGTACTTC
TRBV30	TRBJ2-7	.	many	CAWVKLREQYF	TGTGCCTGGGTAAAACTCAGGGAGCAGTACTTC
TRBV6-5	TRBJ2-2	TRBD2	.	CASGQGLAGTGELFF	TGTGCCAGCGGCCAAGGACTAGCGGGAACCGGGGAGCTGTTTTTT
TRBV6-1	TRBJ2-2	.	.	CASSEGPSGWELFF	TGTGCCAGCAGTGAAGGACCTTCTGGCTGGGAGCTGTTTTTT